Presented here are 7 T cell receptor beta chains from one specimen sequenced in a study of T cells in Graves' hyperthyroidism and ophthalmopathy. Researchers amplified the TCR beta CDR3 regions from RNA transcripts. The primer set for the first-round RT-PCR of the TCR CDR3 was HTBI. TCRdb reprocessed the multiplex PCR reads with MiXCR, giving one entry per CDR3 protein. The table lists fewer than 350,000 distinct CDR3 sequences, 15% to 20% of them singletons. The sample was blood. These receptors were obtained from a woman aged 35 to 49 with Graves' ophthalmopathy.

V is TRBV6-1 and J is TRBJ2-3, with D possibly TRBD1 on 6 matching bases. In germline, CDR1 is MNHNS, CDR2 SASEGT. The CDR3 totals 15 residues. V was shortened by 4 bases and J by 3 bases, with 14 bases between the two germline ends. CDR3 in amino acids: CASSAQGITTDTQYF. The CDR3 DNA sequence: TGTGCCAGCAGTGCACAGGGAATCACGACAGATACGCAGTATTTT.

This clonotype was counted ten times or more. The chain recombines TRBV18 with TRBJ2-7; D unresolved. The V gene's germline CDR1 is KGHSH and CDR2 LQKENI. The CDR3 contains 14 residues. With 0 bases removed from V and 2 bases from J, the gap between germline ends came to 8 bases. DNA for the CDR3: TGTGCCAGCTCACCACCTTACAACACCTACGAGCAGTACTTC. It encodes CASSPPYNTYEQYF.

Here the CDR3 reads CASGAGGRNEQYF. The CDR3 bases are TGCGCCAGCGGAGCGGGAGGGCGGAACGAGCAGTACTTC. The chain couples TRBV5-1 to TRBJ2-7; 10 nucleotides line up with TRBD2. V trimming: 7 bases; J trimming: 5 bases; junction bases outside the gene matches: 6. Per the germline V gene, CDR1 is SGHRS and CDR2 is YFSETQ. This CDR3 is 13 amino acids long.

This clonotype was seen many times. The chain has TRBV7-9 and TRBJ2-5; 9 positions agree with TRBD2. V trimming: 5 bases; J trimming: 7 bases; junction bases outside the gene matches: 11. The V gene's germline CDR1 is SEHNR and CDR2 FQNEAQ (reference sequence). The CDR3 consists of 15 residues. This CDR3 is CASSRQASGMGTQYF. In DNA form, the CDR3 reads TGTGCCAGCAGCCGCCAGGCTAGCGGGATGGGGACCCAGTACTTC.

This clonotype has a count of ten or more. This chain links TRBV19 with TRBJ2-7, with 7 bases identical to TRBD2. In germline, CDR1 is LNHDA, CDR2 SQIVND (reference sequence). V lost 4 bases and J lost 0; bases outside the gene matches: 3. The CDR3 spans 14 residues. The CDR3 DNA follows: TGTGCCAGTAGTAGCGGGAGATACTCCTACGAGCAGTACTTC. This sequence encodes CASSSGRYSYEQYF.

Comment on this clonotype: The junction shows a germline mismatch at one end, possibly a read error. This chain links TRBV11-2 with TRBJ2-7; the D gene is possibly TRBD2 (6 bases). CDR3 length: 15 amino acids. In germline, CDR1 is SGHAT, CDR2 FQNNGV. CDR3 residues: CASRFPGLSSYEHYF. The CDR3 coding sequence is TGTGCCAGCAGGTTCCCGGGACTGAGCTCCTACGAGCATTACTTC.

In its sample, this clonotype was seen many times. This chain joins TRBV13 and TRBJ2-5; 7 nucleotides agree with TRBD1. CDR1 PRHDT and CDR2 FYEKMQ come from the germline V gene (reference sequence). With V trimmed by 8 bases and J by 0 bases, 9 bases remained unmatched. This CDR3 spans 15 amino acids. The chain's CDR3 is CASGSRGRYQETQYF. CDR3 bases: TGTGCCAGCGGGTCAAGGGGGCGCTACCAAGAGACCCAGTACTTC.